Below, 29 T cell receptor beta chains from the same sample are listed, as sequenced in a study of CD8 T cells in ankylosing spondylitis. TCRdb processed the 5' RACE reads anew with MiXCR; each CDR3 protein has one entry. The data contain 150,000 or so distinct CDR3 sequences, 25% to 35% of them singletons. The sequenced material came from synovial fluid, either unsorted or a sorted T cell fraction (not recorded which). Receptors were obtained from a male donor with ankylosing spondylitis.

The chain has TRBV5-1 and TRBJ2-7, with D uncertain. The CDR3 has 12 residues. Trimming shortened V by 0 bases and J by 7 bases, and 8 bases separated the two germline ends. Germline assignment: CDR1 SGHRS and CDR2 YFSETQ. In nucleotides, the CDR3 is TGCGCCAGCAGCTTGGCCATGGGAGAGCAGTACTTC. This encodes CASSLAMGEQYF.

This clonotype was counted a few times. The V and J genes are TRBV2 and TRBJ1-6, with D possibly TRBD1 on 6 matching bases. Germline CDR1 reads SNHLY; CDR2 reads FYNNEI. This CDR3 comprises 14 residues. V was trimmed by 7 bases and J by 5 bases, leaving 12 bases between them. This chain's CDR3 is CASKGTLNNSPLHF. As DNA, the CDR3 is TGTGCCAGCAAAGGGACACTGAATAATTCACCCCTCCACTTT.

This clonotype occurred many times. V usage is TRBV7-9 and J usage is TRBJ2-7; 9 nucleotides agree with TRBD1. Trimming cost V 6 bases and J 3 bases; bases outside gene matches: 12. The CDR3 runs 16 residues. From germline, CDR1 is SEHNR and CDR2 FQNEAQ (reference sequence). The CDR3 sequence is CASSSEPGQGYYEQYF. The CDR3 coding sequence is TGTGCCAGCAGTTCAGAGCCGGGACAGGGCTACTACGAGCAGTACTTC.

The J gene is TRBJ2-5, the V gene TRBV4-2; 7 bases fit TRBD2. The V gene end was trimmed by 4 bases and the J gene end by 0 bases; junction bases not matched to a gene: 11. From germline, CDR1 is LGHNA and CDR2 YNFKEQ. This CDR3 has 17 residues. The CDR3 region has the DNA TGTGCCAGCAGCCCGAGGGCTAGCGGCTTTTACCAAGAGACCCAGTACTTC. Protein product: CASSPRASGFYQETQYF.

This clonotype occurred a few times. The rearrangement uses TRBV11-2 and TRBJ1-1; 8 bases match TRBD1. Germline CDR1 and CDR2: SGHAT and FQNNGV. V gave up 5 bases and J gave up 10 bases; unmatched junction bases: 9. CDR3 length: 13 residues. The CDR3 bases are TGTGCCAGCAGCCTCACCTCCGACAGGGGAGCTTTCTTT. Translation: CASSLTSDRGAFF.

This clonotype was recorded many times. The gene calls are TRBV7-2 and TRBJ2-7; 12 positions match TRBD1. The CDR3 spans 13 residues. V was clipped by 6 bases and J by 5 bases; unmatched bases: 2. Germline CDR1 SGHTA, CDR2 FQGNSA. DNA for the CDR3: TGTGCCAGCAGGGGACAGGGGGCCAACGAGCAGTACTTC. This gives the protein CASRGQGANEQYF.

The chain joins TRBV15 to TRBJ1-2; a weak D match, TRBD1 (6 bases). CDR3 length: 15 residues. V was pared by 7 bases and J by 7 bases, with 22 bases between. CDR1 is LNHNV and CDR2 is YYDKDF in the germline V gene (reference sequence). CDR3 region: CATKKRPGAHPGYTF. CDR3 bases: TGTGCCACCAAGAAACGTCCAGGGGCTCATCCTGGCTACACCTTC.

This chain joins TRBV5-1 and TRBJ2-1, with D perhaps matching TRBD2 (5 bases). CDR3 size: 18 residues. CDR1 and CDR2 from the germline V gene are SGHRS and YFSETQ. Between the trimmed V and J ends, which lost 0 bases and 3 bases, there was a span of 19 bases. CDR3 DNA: TGCGCCAGCAGCTTGGCCTTCGGCTCCTTGAGGGACTACAATGAGCAGTTCTTC. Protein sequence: CASSLAFGSLRDYNEQFF.

The CDR3 loop reads CTGVQETQYF. CDR3 DNA sequence: TGCACGGGGGTTCAAGAGACCCAGTACTTC. V usage is TRBV20-1 and J usage is TRBJ2-5; D is possibly TRBD2 (6 bases). Germline V gene sequence: CDR1 DFQATT, CDR2 SNEGSKA (reference sequence). The CDR3 consists of 10 residues.

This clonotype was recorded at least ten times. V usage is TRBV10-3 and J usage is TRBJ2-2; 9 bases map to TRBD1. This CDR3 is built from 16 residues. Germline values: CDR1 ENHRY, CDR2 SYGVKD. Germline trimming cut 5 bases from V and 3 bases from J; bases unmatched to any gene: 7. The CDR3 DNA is TGTGCCATCAGTTCCCCGACAGGGGGGTACACCGGGGAGCTGTTTTTT. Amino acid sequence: CAISSPTGGYTGELFF.

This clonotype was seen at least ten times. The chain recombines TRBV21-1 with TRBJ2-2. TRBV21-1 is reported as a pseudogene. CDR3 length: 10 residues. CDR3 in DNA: TGTGCCAATCACACCGGGGAGCTGTTTTTT. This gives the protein CANHTGELFF.

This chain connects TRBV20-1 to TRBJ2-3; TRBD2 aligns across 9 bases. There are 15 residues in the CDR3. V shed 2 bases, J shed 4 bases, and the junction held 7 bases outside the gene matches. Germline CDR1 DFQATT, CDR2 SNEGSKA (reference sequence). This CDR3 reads CSARLLAGSADTQYF. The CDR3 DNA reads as TGCAGTGCTAGACTCCTAGCGGGGAGTGCAGATACGCAGTATTTT.

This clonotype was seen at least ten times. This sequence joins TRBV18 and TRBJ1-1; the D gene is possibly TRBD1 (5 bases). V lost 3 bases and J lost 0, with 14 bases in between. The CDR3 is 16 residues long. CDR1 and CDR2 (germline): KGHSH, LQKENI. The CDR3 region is CASSPGTGVMNTEAFF. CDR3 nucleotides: TGTGCCAGCTCACCCGGTACGGGGGTAATGAACACTGAAGCTTTCTTT. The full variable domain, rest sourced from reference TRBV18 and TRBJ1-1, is NAGVMQNPRHLVRRRGQEARLRCSPMKGHSHVYWYRQLPEEGLKFMVYLQKENIIDESGMPKERFSAEFPKEGPSILRIQQVVRGDSAAYFCASSPGTGVMNTEAFFGQGTRLTVV.

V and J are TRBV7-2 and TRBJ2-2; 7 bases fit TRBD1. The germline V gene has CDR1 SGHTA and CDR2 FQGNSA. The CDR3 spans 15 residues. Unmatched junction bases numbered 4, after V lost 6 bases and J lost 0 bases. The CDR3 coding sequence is TGTGCCAGCAGTCTGGGACAGACGAACACCGGGGAGCTGTTTTTT. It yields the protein CASSLGQTNTGELFF.

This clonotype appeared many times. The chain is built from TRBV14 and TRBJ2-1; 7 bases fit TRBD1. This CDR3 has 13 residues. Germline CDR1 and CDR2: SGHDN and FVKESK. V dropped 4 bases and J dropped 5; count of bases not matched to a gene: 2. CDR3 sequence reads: CASSRDSNNEQFF. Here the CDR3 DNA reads TGTGCCAGCAGCCGGGACAGTAACAATGAGCAGTTCTTC. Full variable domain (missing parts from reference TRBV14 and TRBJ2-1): EAGVTQFPSHSVIEKGQTVTLRCDPISGHDNLYWYRRVMGKEIKFLLHFVKESKQDESGMPNNRFLAERTGGTYSTLKVQPAELEDSGVYFCASSRDSNNEQFFGPGTRLTVL.

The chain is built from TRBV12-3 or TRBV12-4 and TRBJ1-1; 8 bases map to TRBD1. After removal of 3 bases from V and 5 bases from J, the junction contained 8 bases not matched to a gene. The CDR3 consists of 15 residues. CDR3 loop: CASSLIRGQGTEAFF. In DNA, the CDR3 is TGTGCCAGCAGTTTGATCAGGGGGCAGGGGACTGAAGCTTTCTTT.

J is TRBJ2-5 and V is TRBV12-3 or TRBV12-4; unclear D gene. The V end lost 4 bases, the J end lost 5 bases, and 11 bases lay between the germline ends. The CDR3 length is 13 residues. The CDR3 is CASSWTASETQYF. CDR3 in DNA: TGTGCCAGCAGTTGGACGGCGAGCGAGACCCAGTACTTC.

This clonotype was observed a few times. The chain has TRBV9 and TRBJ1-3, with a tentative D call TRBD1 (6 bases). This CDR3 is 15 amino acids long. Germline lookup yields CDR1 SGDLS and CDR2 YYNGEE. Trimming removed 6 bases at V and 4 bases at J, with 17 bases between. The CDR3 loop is CASNPSEGVGNTIYF. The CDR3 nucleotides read TGTGCCAGCAACCCCTCTGAGGGGGTCGGAAACACCATATATTTT.

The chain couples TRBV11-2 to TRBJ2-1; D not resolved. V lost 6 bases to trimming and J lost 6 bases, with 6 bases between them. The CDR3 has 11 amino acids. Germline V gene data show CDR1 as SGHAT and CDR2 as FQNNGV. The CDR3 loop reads CASSGANEQFF. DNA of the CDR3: TGTGCCAGCAGTGGAGCCAATGAGCAGTTCTTC.

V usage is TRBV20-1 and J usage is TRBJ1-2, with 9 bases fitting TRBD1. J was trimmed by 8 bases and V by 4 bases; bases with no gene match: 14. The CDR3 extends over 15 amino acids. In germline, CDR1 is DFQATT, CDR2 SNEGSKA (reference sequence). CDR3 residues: CSATLSGTGPIGYTF. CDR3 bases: TGCAGTGCTACCCTATCCGGGACAGGGCCCATCGGCTACACCTTC.

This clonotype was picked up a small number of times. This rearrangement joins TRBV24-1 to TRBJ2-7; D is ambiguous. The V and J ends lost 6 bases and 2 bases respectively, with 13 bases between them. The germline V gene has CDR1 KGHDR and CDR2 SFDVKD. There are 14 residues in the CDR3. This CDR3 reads CATSKAPFAYEQYF. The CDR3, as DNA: TGTGCCACCAGTAAGGCACCTTTTGCCTACGAGCAGTACTTC.

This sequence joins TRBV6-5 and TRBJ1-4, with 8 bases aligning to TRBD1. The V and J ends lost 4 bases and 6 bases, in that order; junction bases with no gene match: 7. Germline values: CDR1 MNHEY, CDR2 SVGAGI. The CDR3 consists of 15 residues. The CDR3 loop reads CASSSSDRGDEKLFF. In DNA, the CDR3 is TGTGCCAGCAGTTCTTCCGACAGGGGAGATGAAAAACTGTTTTTT.

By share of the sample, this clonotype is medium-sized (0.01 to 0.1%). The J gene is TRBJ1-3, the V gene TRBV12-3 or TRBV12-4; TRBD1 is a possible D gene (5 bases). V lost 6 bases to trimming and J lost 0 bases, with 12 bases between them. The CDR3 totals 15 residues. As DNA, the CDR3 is TGTGCCAGCAGCCCCGGGGGGGGCTCTGGAAACACCATATATTTT. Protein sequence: CASSPGGGSGNTIYF.

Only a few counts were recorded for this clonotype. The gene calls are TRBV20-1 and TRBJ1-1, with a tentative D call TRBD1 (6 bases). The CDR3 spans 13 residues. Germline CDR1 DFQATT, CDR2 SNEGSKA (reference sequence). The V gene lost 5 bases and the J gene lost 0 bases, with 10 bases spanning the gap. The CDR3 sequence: CSAPGTMNTEAFF. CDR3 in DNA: TGCAGTGCTCCGGGGACAATGAACACTGAAGCTTTCTTT.

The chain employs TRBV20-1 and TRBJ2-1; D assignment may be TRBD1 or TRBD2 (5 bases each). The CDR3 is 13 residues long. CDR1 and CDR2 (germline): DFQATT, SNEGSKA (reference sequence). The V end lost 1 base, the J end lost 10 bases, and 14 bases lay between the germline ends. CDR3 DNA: TGCAGTGCTAGAGCGGGGCTCGTGGGGGAGCAGTTCTTC. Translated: CSARAGLVGEQFF.

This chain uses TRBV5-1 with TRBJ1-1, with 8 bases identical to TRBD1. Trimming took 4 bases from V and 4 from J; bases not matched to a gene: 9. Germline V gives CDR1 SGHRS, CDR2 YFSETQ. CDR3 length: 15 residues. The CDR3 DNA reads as TGCGCCAGCAGCCCTGGGGCAGGGGGCCGCACTGAAGCTTTCTTT. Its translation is CASSPGAGGRTEAFF. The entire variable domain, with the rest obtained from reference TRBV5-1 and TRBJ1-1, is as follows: KAGVTQTPRYLIKTRGQQVTLSCSPISGHRSVSWYQQTPGQGLQFLFEYFSETQRNKGNFPGRFSGRQFSNSRSEMNVSTLELGDSALYLCASSPGAGGRTEAFFGQGTRLTVV.

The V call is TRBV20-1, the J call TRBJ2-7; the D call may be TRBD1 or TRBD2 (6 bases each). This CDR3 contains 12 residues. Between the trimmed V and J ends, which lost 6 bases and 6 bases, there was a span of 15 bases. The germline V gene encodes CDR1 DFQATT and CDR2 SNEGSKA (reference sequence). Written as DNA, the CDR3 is TGCAGTGCGAGGGGGGAGGTTCTCGAGCAGTACTTC. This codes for CSARGEVLEQYF.

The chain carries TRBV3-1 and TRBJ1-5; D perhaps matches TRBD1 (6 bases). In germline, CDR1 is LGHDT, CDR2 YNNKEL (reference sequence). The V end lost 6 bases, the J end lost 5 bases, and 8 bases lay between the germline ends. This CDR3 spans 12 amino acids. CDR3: CASSAGDQPQHF. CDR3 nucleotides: TGTGCCAGCAGTGCAGGGGATCAGCCCCAGCATTTT.

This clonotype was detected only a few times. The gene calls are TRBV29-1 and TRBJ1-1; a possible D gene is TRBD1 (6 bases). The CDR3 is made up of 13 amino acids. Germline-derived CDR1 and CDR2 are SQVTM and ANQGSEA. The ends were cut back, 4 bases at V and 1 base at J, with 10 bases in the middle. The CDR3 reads CSVGKGGNTEAFF. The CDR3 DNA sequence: TGCAGCGTTGGAAAAGGGGGGAACACTGAAGCTTTCTTT. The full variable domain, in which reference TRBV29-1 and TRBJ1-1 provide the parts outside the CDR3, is SAVISQKPSRDICQRGTSLTIQCQVDSQVTMMFWYRQQPGQSLTLIATANQGSEATYESGFVIDKFPISRPNLTFSTLTVSNMSPEDSSIYLCSVGKGGNTEAFFGQGTRLTVV.